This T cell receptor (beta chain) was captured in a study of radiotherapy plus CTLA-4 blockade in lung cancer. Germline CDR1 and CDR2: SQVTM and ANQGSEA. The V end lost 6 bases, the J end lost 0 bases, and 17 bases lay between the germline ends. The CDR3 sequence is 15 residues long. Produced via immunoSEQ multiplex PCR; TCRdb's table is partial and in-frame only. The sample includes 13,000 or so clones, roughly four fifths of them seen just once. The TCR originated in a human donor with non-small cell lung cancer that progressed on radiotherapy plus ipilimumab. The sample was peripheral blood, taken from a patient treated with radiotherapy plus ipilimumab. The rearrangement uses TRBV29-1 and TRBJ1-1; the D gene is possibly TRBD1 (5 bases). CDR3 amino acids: CSVAGYRQMNTEAFF. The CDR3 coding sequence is TGCAGCGTCGCAGGGTATCGCCAAATGAACACTGAAGCTTTCTTT.